This T cell receptor beta chain was sequenced for a study of shared clonotypes between healthy human individuals. Per the germline V gene, CDR1 is MNHEY and CDR2 is SMNVEV (reference sequence). V lost 2 bases, J lost 7 bases, and 5 bases stayed unmatched. This CDR3 contains 13 residues. Cells designated naive CD8 were CD45RO-negative and were positively selected for CCR7, with terminally differentiated effector memory CD45RA+ cells excluded. Nashville, Tennessee was home to all donors, who were Caucasian adults. The material for each subset, its genomic DNA, was split evenly across several immunoSEQ plates. Sorted-subset replicate PCR reactions were performed with around 200 ng DNA, corresponding to roughly 30,000 T cell genomes. Sequenced by immunoSEQ multiplex PCR; TCRdb stores in-frame clones only, minus some. This table holds about 2.1 million clones, 90% to 95% found once. About this clone itself: Other DNA sequences from this sample encode an identical CDR3 as well.

This sequence originates from a man aged 18 to 30 in good health. Some clones in this sample may be carry-over from other donors' samples. The rearrangement joins TRBV27 to TRBJ2-7, with 7 bases aligning to TRBD2. The source material was naive CD8+ T cells from PBMCs. CDR3 residues: CASSLAGVGEQYF. In nucleotides, the CDR3 is TGTGCCAGCAGTTTAGCGGGAGTAGGAGAGCAGTACTTC.